Sequencing of this T cell receptor (beta chain) was carried out in a study of blood T cell repertoires in COVID-19. Overall study context: Samples taken during acute and convalescent COVID-19 were collected in the United States, Italy and Spain.

In the study's own analysis: Estimation of nucleated cell counts relied on the amplification of reference gene primers. Assay used: immunoSEQ multiplex PCR; TCRdb lists only in-frame clones, some missing. That table furnishes V, J and clone size, whereas the DNA furnished D and trimming. The table records more than 55,000 clones, roughly 80% of them present only once. The sample consisted of peripheral blood. This receptor was taken from an older woman with acute or convalescent COVID-19.

DNA of the CDR3: TGTGCCAGCCTACCACTGAGCACAGATACGCAGTATTTT. Protein sequence: CASLPLSTDTQYF. This sequence joins TRBV2 and TRBJ2-3; D remains ambiguous. The CDR3 contains 13 residues. V lost 8 bases and J 0 bases, leaving 9 bases between the germline ends. Germline V CDR1 and CDR2: SNHLY, FYNNEI.